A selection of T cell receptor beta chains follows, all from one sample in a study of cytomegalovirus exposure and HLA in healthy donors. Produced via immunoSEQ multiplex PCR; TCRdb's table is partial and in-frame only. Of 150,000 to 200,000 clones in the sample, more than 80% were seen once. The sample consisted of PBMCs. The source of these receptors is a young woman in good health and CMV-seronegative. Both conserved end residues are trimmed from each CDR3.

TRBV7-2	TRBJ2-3	ASKPPGTDTQY
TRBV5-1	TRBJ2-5	ASYIGSRMQETQY
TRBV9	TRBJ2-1	ASSTAPYNEQF
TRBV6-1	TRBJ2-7	ASSERGGGTYEQY
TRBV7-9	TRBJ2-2	ASSFRTGATGELF
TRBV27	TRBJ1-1	ASSFFPYGQV
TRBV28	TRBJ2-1	ASSLGGRAIYNEQF
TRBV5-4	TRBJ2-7	ASSWGRSYEQY
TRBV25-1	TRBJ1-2	ASSSNRPQENYGYT
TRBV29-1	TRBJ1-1	SVELTQGNEAF
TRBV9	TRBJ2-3	ASSVSRLGTDTQY
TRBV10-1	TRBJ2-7	ASTWTLAYEQY
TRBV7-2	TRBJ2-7	ASSLVSGGTGSSYEQY
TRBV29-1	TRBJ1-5	SVEAGRQGERLAQH
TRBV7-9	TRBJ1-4	ASSRATNEKLF
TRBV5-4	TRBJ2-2	ASSPSGTGELF
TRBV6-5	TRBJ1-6	AKRHLYNSPLH
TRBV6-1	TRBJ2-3	ASSEAGWTDTQY
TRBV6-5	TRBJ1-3	ASSYSRAGNTIY
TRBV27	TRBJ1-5	ASSLGGPRDQPQH
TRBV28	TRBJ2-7	ASRTLGQATYEQY
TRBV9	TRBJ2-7	ASSVDEGSSYEQY
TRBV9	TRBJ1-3	ASSVGSSSGNTIY
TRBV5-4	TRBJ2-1	ASSLGDREIYNEQF
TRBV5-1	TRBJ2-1	ASAVPTSGSGDEQF
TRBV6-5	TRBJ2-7	ASSAPDRGTYEQY
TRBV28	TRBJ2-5	ASSLSGLRKETQY
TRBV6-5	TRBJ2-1	ASTQGLEPPNEQF
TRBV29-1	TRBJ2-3	SGSGDPTDTQY
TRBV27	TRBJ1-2	ASSKLGQGAAGYT
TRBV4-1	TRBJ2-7	ASSQDGTAYEQY
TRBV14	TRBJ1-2	ASSQFTGGLGYT
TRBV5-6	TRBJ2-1	ASSLATSGGAIPYNEQF
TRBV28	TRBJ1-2	ASGYRVSGYT
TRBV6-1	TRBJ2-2	ASSVPGKGTGELF
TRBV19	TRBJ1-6	ASSIGSSSYNSPLH
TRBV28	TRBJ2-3	ASSSQGARDTQY
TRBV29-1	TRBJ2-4	SVDSRDRGLRGTIQY
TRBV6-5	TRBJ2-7	ASSFAPPSEQY
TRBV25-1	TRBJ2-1	ASSGSGADNEQF
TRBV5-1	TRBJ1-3	ASSLGGTGNTIY
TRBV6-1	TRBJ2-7	ASSVLQGAQY
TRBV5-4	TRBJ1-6	ASSDGTRSSPLH
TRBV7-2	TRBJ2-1	ASSYRGLAGASYNEQF
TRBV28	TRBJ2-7	ASSLGTFYEQY
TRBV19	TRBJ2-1	ASSPLAGYHEQF
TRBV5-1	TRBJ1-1	ASSFRTGVQNTEAF
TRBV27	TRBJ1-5	ASSLSGQGWNQPQH
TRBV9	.	ASSVGGGTYEQY
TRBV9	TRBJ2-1	ASSPRGSSYNEQF
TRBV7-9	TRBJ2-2	ASSLERTSGNTGELF
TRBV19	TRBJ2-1	ASSSPSMLKGDEQF
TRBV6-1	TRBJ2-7	ASSEWGGYEQY